The entry that follows covers one T cell receptor (beta chain) sequence. Its specificity is unknown. The sample is drawn from a study of shared clonotypes between healthy human individuals. General study findings and limits: Despite large depth, sorted-subset datasets appeared incompletely sequenced.

Donors, without exception, were Caucasian adults residing in Nashville, Tennessee. The input for sorted-subset replicate PCRs was roughly 180 ng DNA, about 30,000 T cell genomes. Profiled with immunoSEQ multiplex PCR; TCRdb holds only in-frame clones, not every one. There are about 1,500,000 clones in the sample; around 95% occur only once, and more than 0.9% lies in the top ten. There are 17 residues in the CDR3. V was clipped by 1 base and J by 5 bases, with 21 bases between them. The germline V gene encodes CDR1 SGHVS and CDR2 FQNEAQ. This rearrangement joins TRBV7-8 to TRBJ2-7; perhaps TRBD2 as D (5 bases). The source of this sequence is a man aged 30 to 39 in good health. Sequencing was carried out using naive CD4+ T cells sorted from blood. Subset here: CD45RA+ positively selected. The chain's CDR3 is CASSLVRFTSSVDEQYF. The CDR3 DNA is TGTGCCAGCAGCTTAGTTCGCTTTACTAGTTCGGTCGACGAGCAGTACTTC.